Below are 28 T cell receptor beta chains sequenced from a single sample in a study of blood T cells in healthy people across ages (dated by TCRdb to the mid-2010s). The method was 5' RACE. The sample was run on an Illumina HiSeq 2500. The second PCR ran for roughly 6 to 11 cycles and used a J-beta primer mix along with a sample-barcoded 5' primer. TCRdb reprocessing: public reads trimmed at Q25 with fastp, clones called with MiXCR, in-frame beta chains kept. Rows are combined by CDR3 protein, so each entry shows the most common genes and DNA. Within this sample are hundreds of thousands of distinct CDR3 sequences, with approximately 49% of them counted one time only. The ten biggest clones cover about a third of the sample. Source material: blood. The source of these receptors is a woman aged 60 to 75 in good health.

This clonotype turned up a few times. The V and J genes are TRBV4-2 and TRBJ1-6, with 7 bases identical to TRBD1. The V segment lost 1 base and the J segment 9 bases; nucleotides outside the gene matches: 6. The CDR3 loop spans 15 amino acids. CDR1 is LGHNA and CDR2 is YNFKEQ in the germline V gene. The CDR3 DNA reads as TGTGCCAGCAGCCAAGGGGGAGGGGGCGGTTCACCCCTCCACTTT. Its protein product is CASSQGGGGGSPLHF.

This clonotype has only a few counts. The V gene is TRBV7-3, the J gene TRBJ2-2; 9 bases align to TRBD2. V shed 5 bases and J 1 base; nucleotides not matched to a gene: 5. The CDR3 spans 16 residues. Germline loops: CDR1 SGHTA, CDR2 FQGTGA. Here the CDR3 reads CASSPRLAVNTGELFF. The CDR3 DNA follows: TGTGCCAGCAGCCCGAGACTAGCGGTGAACACCGGGGAGCTGTTTTTT.

This clonotype appeared a single time. This chain joins TRBV28 and TRBJ2-4; either TRBD1 or TRBD2 may fit D (5 bases each). Near its end, the DNA agrees better with TRBJ2-7, so the J call may be wrong. Germline loops: CDR1 MDHEN, CDR2 SYDVKM. The CDR3 is made up of 16 amino acids. CDR3 amino acids: CASSGPPSTGGYEQYF. As DNA, the CDR3 is TGTGCCAGCAGTGGACCTCCTTCGACTGGGGGCTACGAGCAGTACTTC.

The V gene is TRBV6-4, the J gene TRBJ2-5, with TRBD2 as a possible D gene (6 bases). Gene TRBJ2-7 matches the end of the DNA better, so the J call may be wrong. Germline loops: CDR1 MRHNA, CDR2 SNTAGT. This CDR3 comprises 15 residues. The CDR3 DNA reads as TGTGCCAGCAGTGACCCGGGGGACCTCACCTACGAGCAGTACTTC. Protein product: CASSDPGDLTYEQYF.

The chain combines TRBV29-1 with TRBJ1-2, with 10 bases that match TRBD1. V gave up 6 bases and J gave up 8 bases; unmatched junction bases: 6. The CDR3 length is 12 residues. Germline CDR1 reads SQVTM; CDR2 reads ANQGSEA. In DNA form, the CDR3 reads TGCAGCGTCGGACAGGGGGTAACGGGCTACACCTTC. Protein product: CSVGQGVTGYTF.

CDR3 loop: CATSRDRSGSETQYF. CDR3 bases: TGTGCCACCAGCAGAGATCGGAGCGGGAGTGAGACCCAGTACTTC. The chain links TRBV15 to TRBJ2-4, with TRBD2 identical over 8 bases. The J call may be mistaken, given a closer DNA end match to TRBJ2-5. The CDR3 sequence is 15 residues long. The germline V gene encodes CDR1 LNHNV and CDR2 YYDKDF (reference sequence).

This rearrangement joins TRBV20-1 to TRBJ1-5, with 9 bases lining up with TRBD1. This CDR3 spans 14 amino acids. Germline V CDR1 and CDR2: DFQATT, SNEGSKA (reference sequence). V was clipped by 6 bases and J by 4 bases; unmatched bases: 7. The CDR3 DNA reads as TGCAGTGCCGGGGGCGACAGGGGGAATCAGCCCCAGCATTTT. It is translated as CSAGGDRGNQPQHF.

This rearrangement joins TRBV5-1 to TRBJ2-3, with TRBD1 matching over 9 bases. This CDR3 spans 14 amino acids. V lost 7 bases, J lost 2 bases, and 5 bases stayed unmatched. Germline V gene data show CDR1 as SGHRS and CDR2 as YFSETQ. DNA of the CDR3: TGCGCCAGCTCGACAGGGGGAGACACAGATACGCAGTATTTT. It specifies CASSTGGDTDTQYF.

This clonotype turned up a few times. The rearrangement uses TRBV5-6 and TRBJ2-7; 9 bases line up with TRBD1. This CDR3 is 15 amino acids long. V shed 3 bases, J shed 3 bases, and the junction held 7 bases outside the gene matches. Per the germline V gene, CDR1 is SGHDT and CDR2 is YYEEEE. The CDR3 DNA follows: TGTGCCAGCAGCTCCCTCGGGACAGGGAACTACGAGCAGTACTTC. This encodes CASSSLGTGNYEQYF.

This clonotype was detected a few times. The chain is built from TRBV18 and TRBJ2-1; D may be TRBD2 (5 bases). The germline V and J ends were trimmed by 8 bases and 5 bases, with 16 bases remaining between them. The CDR3 totals 14 residues. CDR1 is KGHSH, CDR2 LQKENI, per germline. Written as DNA, the CDR3 is TGTGCCAGCAGCCCGCGGGCAGGAGACAATGAGCAGTTCTTC. Translation gives CASSPRAGDNEQFF.

This sequence joins TRBV7-9 and TRBJ2-3; the D gene is possibly TRBD2 (5 bases). The V gene's germline CDR1 is SEHNR and CDR2 FQNEAQ (reference sequence). V lost 5 bases to trimming and J lost 4 bases, with 13 bases between them. The CDR3 has 14 residues. DNA for the CDR3: TGTGCCAGCAGCCACCCGAGGGCAGCAGATACGCAGTATTTT. This sequence encodes CASSHPRAADTQYF.

This clonotype appeared a few times. The rearrangement joins TRBV3-1 to TRBJ2-4, with 8 positions matching TRBD1. Germline V gene data show CDR1 as LGHDT and CDR2 as YNNKEL (reference sequence). The CDR3 covers 14 residues. J gave up 4 bases and V 2 bases, and 1 base lay outside the gene matches. CDR3 sequence (DNA): TGTGCCAGCAGCCAACGGACAGGGAAAAACATTCAGTACTTC. Its translation is CASSQRTGKNIQYF. The variable domain in full, completed from reference TRBV3-1 and TRBJ2-4, reads DTAVSQTPKYLVTQMGNDKSIKCEQNLGHDTMYWYKQDSKKFLKIMFSYNNKELIINETVPNRFSPKSPDKAHLNLHINSLELGDSAVYFCASSQRTGKNIQYFGAGTRLSVL.

At least ten counts were recorded for this clonotype. The chain links TRBV20-1 to TRBJ2-5; the D call may be TRBD1 or TRBD2 (5 bases each). Trimming pared 2 bases from V and 4 bases from J, leaving 17 bases between. This CDR3 contains 15 residues. The germline CDR1 and CDR2 sequences are DFQATT and SNEGSKA (reference sequence). CDR3 DNA: TGCAGTGCTAGACCTGCCGCCGGGACCTTAGAGACCCAGTACTTC. Protein product: CSARPAAGTLETQYF.

This clonotype was detected a few times. The genes are TRBV20-1 and TRBJ2-7; TRBD1 or TRBD2 may be the D gene (5 bases each). The CDR3 covers 13 residues. CDR1 DFQATT and CDR2 SNEGSKA come from the germline V gene (reference sequence). The V and J ends lost 6 bases and 2 bases respectively, with 14 bases between them. CDR3: CSARRDGAYEQYF. For the CDR3, the DNA is TGCAGTGCGAGAAGGGACGGAGCCTACGAGCAGTACTTC.

V is TRBV18 and J is TRBJ1-1; D unclear. The CDR3 is made up of 13 amino acids. CDR1 KGHSH and CDR2 LQKENI come from the germline V gene. V lost 3 bases and J lost 4, with 9 bases in between. The CDR3 nucleotides are TGTGCCAGCTCACCTCCCTCGGTCACTGAAGCTTTCTTT. Its protein is CASSPPSVTEAFF.

The rearrangement links TRBV29-1 to TRBJ2-3, with TRBD2 matching over 14 bases. Germline V gives CDR1 SQVTM, CDR2 ANQGSEA. Germline trimming cut 0 bases from V and 3 bases from J; bases unmatched to any gene: 5. The CDR3 covers 17 residues. CDR3 protein: CSVEDGLAGGKTDTQYF. As DNA, the CDR3 is TGCAGCGTTGAAGATGGACTAGCGGGAGGTAAAACAGATACGCAGTATTTT.

This clonotype was recorded at least ten times. The chain is built from TRBV29-1 and TRBJ2-1; perhaps D is TRBD1 or TRBD2 (5 bases each). Between the trimmed V and J ends, which lost 2 bases and 6 bases, there was a span of 14 bases. Per germline, CDR1 SQVTM and CDR2 ANQGSEA. This CDR3 comprises 14 residues. The CDR3 sequence: CSVERGLGRNEQFF. CDR3 DNA: TGCAGCGTTGAACGGGGCTTAGGCCGCAATGAGCAGTTCTTC.

The V and J genes are TRBV10-3 and TRBJ1-4; TRBD1 matches 12 bases. The length of the CDR3 is 13 residues. J lost 6 bases, V lost 10 bases, and 3 bases had no gene match. Germline CDR1 is ENHRY and CDR2 is SYGVKD. CDR3 sequence reads: CATGTGGDEKLFF. In DNA, the CDR3 is TGTGCCACGGGGACAGGGGGCGATGAAAAACTGTTTTTT.

The genes are TRBV15 and TRBJ2-5; D call uncertain. The CDR3 is made up of 14 amino acids. V was pared by 0 bases and J by 4 bases, with 9 bases between. The germline CDR1 and CDR2 sequences are LNHNV and YYDKDF (reference sequence). The CDR3 sequence is CATSRDPNRETQYF. The CDR3 DNA follows: TGTGCCACCAGCAGAGATCCCAACCGAGAGACCCAGTACTTC.

This clonotype was counted only a few times. J is TRBJ2-1 and V is TRBV9, with 10 bases that match TRBD2. In germline, CDR1 is SGDLS, CDR2 YYNGEE. CDR3 size: 16 residues. J lost 8 bases, V lost 0 bases, and 8 bases had no gene match. CDR3 amino acids: CASSVAWGLAGDEQFF. The CDR3 DNA follows: TGTGCCAGCAGCGTAGCCTGGGGGCTAGCGGGAGATGAGCAGTTCTTC.

CDR3 residues: CASSLAGGYGEKLFF. The CDR3 DNA reads as TGTGCCAGCAGCTTAGCCGGGGGGTATGGCGAAAAACTGTTTTTT. V and J are TRBV7-2 and TRBJ1-4; a possible D gene is TRBD1 (5 bases). The CDR3 contains 15 residues. From germline, CDR1 is SGHTA and CDR2 FQGNSA. V lost 0 bases, J lost 8 bases, and 13 bases lay in between. The complete variable domain, with remaining parts taken from reference TRBV7-2 and TRBJ1-4, reads GAGVSQSPSNKVTEKGKDVELRCDPISGHTALYWYRQSLGQGLEFLIYFQGNSAPDKSGLPSDRFSAERTGGSVSTLTIQRTQQEDSAVYLCASSLAGGYGEKLFFGSGTQLSVL.

The chain is built from TRBV13 and TRBJ2-1, with 11 bases lining up with TRBD2. The germline CDR1 and CDR2 sequences are PRHDT and FYEKMQ (reference sequence). V dropped 5 bases and J dropped 2; count of bases not matched to a gene: 11. This CDR3 spans 18 amino acids. In DNA form, the CDR3 reads TGTGCCAGCAGCGCGACGACCCCTAGCGGGAGGACCTACAATGAGCAGTTCTTC. Translated, it gives CASSATTPSGRTYNEQFF.

V usage is TRBV29-1 and J usage is TRBJ2-7; a possible D gene is TRBD2 (6 bases). CDR1 and CDR2 from the germline V gene are SQVTM and ANQGSEA. This CDR3 spans 15 amino acids. V lost 4 bases and J 0 bases, leaving 16 bases between the germline ends. CDR3 DNA sequence: TGCAGCGTTGTATTCGGGACTTACAGCTCCTACGAGCAGTACTTC. Translated: CSVVFGTYSSYEQYF.

The chain recombines TRBV28 with TRBJ2-7, with D perhaps matching TRBD1 (6 bases). Germline-derived CDR1 and CDR2 are MDHEN and SYDVKM. V lost 6 bases to trimming and J lost 10 bases, with 16 bases between them. The CDR3 extends over 12 amino acids. For the CDR3, the DNA is TGTGCCAGCAGGGGGGCGACAATAACCCAGTACTTC. Protein sequence: CASRGATITQYF. Full variable domain (outside the CDR3, taken from reference TRBV28 and TRBJ2-7): DVKVTQSSRYLVKRTGEKVFLECVQDMDHENMFWYRQDPGLGLRLIYFSYDVKMKEKGDIPEGYSVSREKKERFSLILESASTNQTSMYLCASRGATITQYFGPGTRLTVT.

V usage is TRBV7-2 and J usage is TRBJ2-7, with TRBD1 as a possible D gene (5 bases). V lost 3 bases and J lost 9, with 18 bases in between. Germline CDR1 and CDR2: SGHTA and FQGNSA. This CDR3 contains 14 residues. The CDR3 sequence is CASSFSQGTGWQYF. In DNA form, the CDR3 reads TGTGCCAGCAGCTTTAGCCAGGGTACAGGTTGGCAGTACTTC.

The chain uses TRBV9 and TRBJ2-1; D is perhaps TRBD2 (6 bases). V was cut by 2 bases and J by 7 bases, with 13 bases left in between. The V gene's germline CDR1 is SGDLS and CDR2 YYNGEE. The CDR3 consists of 14 residues. Here the CDR3 DNA reads TGTGCCAGCAGCGTTCGACTAGGAGTGAATGAGCAGTTCTTC. Translated: CASSVRLGVNEQFF.

The chain is built from TRBV3-1 and TRBJ2-6; TRBD2 matches at 7 bases. This CDR3 has 19 residues. Losses at the gene ends were 5 bases for V and 0 bases for J; bases not matched to a gene: 13. Germline CDR1 reads LGHDT; CDR2 reads YNNKEL (reference sequence). For the CDR3, the DNA is TGTGCCAGCAGCTATAATAGGGCGGGAGTTACCTCTGGGGCCAACGTCCTGACTTTC. It is translated as CASSYNRAGVTSGANVLTF.

This CDR3 reads CATSDLPGRAVYGEQFF. CDR3 sequence (DNA): TGTGCCACCAGTGATTTGCCCGGGAGGGCCGTTTATGGTGAGCAGTTCTTC. V usage is TRBV24-1 and J usage is TRBJ2-1; TRBD2 agrees at 8 bases. J lost 9 bases, V lost 0 bases, and 12 bases had no gene match. Germline V lookup: CDR1 KGHDR, CDR2 SFDVKD. The CDR3 has 17 amino acids.